This T cell receptor beta chain stems from a study of cytomegalovirus exposure and HLA in healthy donors. 13 Jbeta primers and 60 Vbeta primers were used for the PCR. Here immunoSEQ multiplex PCR was the method, and the copy in TCRdb shows in-frame clones only, minus some. This table has approximately 130,000 clones, around three quarters appearing once. The CDR3 loop spans 13 amino acids. V was clipped by 0 bases and J by 1 base, with 4 bases between them. Germline lookup yields CDR1 PRHDT and CDR2 FYEKMQ (reference sequence). Sequencing used PBMCs. This rearrangement joins TRBV13 to TRBJ2-7, with D unresolved. The clonotype was recovered from a woman in her sixties or seventies in good health and CMV-seropositive. DNA of the CDR3: TGTGCCAGCAGCTTAGGCGGGTCCTACGAGCAGTACTTC. Translating it yields CASSLGGSYEQYF.